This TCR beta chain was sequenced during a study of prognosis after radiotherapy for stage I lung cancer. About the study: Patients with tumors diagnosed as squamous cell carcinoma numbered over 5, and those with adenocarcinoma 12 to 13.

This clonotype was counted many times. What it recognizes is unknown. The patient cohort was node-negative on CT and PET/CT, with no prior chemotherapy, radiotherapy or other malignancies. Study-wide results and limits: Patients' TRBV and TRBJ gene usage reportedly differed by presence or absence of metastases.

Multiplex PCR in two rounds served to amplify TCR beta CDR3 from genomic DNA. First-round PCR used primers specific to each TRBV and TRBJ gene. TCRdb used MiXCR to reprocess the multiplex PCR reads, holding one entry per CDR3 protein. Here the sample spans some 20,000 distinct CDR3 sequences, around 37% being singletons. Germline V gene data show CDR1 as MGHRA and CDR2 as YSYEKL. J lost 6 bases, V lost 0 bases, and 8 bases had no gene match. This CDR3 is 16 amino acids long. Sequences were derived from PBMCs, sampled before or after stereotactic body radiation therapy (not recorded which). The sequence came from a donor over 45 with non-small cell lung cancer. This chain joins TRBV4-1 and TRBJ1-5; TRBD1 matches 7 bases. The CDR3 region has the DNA TGCGCCAGCAGCCAAGATATGACAGGGACTAGTCAGCCCCAGCATTTT. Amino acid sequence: CASSQDMTGTSQPQHF.